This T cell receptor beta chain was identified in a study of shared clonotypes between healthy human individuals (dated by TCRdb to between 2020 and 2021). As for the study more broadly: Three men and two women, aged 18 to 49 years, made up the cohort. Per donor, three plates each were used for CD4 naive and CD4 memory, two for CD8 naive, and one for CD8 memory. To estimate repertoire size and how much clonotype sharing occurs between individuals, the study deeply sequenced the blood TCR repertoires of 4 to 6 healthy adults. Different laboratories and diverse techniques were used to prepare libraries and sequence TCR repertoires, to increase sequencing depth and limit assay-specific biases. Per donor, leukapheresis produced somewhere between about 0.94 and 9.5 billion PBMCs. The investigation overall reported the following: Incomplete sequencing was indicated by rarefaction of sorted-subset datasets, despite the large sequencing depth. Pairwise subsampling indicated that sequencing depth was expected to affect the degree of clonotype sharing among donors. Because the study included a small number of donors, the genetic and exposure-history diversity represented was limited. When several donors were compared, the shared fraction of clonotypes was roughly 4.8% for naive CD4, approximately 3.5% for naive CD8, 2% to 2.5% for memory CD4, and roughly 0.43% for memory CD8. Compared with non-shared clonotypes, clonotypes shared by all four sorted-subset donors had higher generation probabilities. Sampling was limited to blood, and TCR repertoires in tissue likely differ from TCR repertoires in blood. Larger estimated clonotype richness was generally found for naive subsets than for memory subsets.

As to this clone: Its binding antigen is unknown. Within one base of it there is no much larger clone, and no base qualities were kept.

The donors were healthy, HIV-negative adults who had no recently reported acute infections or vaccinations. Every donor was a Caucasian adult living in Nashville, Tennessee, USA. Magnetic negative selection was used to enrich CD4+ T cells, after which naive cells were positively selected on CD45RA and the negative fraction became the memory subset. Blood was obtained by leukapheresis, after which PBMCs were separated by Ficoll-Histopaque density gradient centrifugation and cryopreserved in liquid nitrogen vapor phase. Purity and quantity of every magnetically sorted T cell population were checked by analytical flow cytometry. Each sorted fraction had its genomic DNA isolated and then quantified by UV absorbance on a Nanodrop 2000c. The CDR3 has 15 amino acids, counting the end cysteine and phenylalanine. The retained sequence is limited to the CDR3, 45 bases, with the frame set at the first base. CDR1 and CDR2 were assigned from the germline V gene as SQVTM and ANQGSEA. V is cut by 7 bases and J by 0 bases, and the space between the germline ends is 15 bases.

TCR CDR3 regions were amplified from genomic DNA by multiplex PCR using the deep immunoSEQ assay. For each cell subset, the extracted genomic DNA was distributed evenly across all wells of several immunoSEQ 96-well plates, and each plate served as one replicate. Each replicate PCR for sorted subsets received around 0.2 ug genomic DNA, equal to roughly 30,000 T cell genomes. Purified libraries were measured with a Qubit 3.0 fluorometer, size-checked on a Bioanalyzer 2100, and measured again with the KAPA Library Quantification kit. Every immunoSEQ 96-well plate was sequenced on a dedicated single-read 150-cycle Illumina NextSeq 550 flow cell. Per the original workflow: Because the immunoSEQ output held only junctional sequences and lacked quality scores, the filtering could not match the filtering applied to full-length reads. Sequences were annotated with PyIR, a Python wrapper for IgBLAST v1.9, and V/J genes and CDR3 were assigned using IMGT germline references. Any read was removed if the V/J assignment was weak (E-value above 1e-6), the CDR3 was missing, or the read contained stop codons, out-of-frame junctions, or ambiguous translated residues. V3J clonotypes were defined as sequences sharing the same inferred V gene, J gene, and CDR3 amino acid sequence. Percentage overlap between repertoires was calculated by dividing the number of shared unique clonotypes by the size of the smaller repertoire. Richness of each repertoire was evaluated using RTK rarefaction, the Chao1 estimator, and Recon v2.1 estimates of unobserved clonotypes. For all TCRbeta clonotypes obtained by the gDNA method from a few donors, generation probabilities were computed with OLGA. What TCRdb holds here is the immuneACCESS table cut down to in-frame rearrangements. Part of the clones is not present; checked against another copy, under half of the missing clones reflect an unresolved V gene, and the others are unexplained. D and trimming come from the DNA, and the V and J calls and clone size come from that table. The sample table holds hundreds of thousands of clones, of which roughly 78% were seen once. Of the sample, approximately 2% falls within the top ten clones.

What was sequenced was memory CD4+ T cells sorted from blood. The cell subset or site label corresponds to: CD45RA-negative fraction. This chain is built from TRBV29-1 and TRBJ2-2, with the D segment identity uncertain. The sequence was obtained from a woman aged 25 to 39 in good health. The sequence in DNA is TGCAGCGCCCGGTCCCTTTTCGCGAACACCGGGGAGCTGTTTTTT. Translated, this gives CSARSLFANTGELFF.